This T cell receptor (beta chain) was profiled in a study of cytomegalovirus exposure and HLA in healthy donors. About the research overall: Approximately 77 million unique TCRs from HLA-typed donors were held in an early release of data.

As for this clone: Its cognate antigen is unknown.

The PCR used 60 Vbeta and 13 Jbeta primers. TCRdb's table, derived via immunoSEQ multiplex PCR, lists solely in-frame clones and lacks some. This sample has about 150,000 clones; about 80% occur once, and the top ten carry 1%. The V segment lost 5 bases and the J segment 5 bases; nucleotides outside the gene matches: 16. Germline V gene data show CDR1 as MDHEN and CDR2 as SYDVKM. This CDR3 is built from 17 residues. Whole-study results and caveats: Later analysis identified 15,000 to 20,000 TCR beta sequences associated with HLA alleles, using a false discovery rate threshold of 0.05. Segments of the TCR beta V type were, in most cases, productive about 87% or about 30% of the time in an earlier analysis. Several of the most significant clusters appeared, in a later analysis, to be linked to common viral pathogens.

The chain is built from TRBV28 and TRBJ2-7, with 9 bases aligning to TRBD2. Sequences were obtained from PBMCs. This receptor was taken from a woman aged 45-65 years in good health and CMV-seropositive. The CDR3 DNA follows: TGTGCCAGCAGTCCCCTCTGGGTAGCGGGAGTAAACCACGAGCAGTACTTC. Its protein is CASSPLWVAGVNHEQYF.